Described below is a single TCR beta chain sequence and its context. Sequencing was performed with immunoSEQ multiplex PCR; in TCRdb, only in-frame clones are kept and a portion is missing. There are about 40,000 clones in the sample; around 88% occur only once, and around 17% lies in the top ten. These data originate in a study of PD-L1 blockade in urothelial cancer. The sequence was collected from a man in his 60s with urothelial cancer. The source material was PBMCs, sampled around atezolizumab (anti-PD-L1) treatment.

The CDR3 nucleotides are TGTGCCAGTAGTTTCGACAGCTCTGGAAACACCATATATTTT. Encoded protein: CASSFDSSGNTIYF. J is TRBJ1-3 and V is TRBV19; D possibly corresponds to TRBD1 (5 bases). Germline values: CDR1 LNHDA, CDR2 SQIVND (reference sequence). The CDR3 is made up of 14 amino acids. V lost 5 bases, J lost 0 bases, and 8 bases lay in between.